The 30 T cell receptor beta chains presented below share a single source sample, sequenced in a study of T cells in Graves' hyperthyroidism and ophthalmopathy. RNA transcripts served as the template for amplifying TCR beta CDR3 regions. During a first-round RT-PCR of the TCR CDR3, the HTBI primer set was used. Via MiXCR, TCRdb re-called the multiplex PCR reads, giving one row per CDR3 protein. Of about 380,000 distinct CDR3 sequences listed, more than 14% are singletons. Sequenced sample: blood. The receptors here all came from a woman aged 25 to 39 with Graves' ophthalmopathy.

At least ten counts were recorded for this clonotype. The chain uses TRBV19 and TRBJ1-1; tentatively, D is TRBD1 (5 bases). Trimming left V 3 bases short and J 4 bases short, with 21 bases between. The CDR3 contains 17 residues. Germline V lookup: CDR1 LNHDA, CDR2 SQIVND (reference sequence). This chain's CDR3 is CASSITGTRLTFTEAFF. In nucleotides, the CDR3 is TGTGCCAGTAGTATCACAGGCACCCGCCTAACGTTCACTGAAGCTTTCTTT.

This clonotype was seen many times. The chain joins TRBV18 to TRBJ2-5; TRBD1 matches 7 bases. CDR1 and CDR2 from the germline V gene are KGHSH and LQKENI. Trimming at V came to 5 bases and at J to 2 bases, leaving 8 bases not matched to a gene. The CDR3 is made up of 15 amino acids. The CDR3 spells CASSSTGVGQETQYF. The CDR3 bases are TGTGCCAGCTCATCAACAGGGGTTGGTCAAGAGACCCAGTACTTC. Using reference TRBV18 and TRBJ2-5 for the parts outside the CDR3, the full variable domain is NAGVMQNPRHLVRRRGQEARLRCSPMKGHSHVYWYRQLPEEGLKFMVYLQKENIIDESGMPKERFSAEFPKEGPSILRIQQVVRGDSAAYFCASSSTGVGQETQYFGPGTRLLVL.

V and J are TRBV9 and TRBJ2-3; D perhaps matches TRBD2 (6 bases). This CDR3 spans 17 amino acids. Germline lookup yields CDR1 SGDLS and CDR2 YYNGEE. V was cut by 0 bases and J by 1 base, with 15 bases left in between. CDR3 in amino acids: CASSVEGTSPGTDTQYF. The CDR3 region has the DNA TGTGCCAGCAGCGTAGAGGGTACTAGCCCTGGCACAGATACGCAGTATTTT.

This clonotype was counted many times. The chain has TRBV27 and TRBJ1-2; a weak D match, TRBD1 (5 bases). CDR1 and CDR2 from the germline V gene are MNHEY and SMNVEV (reference sequence). CDR3 length: 13 amino acids. V gave up 6 bases and J gave up 4 bases, with 12 bases separating them. The DNA of the CDR3 is TGTGCCAGCAGCCAACCCGACAGCTATGGCTACACCTTC. It codes for CASSQPDSYGYTF.

The V call is TRBV11-3, the J call TRBJ2-7, with 9 positions matching TRBD2. There are 15 residues in the CDR3. CDR1 is SGHNT and CDR2 is YENEEA in the germline V gene. The J segment lost 0 bases and the V segment lost 6 bases, leaving 6 bases of the junction unmatched. Here the CDR3 reads CASSPLAGLSYEQYF. As DNA, the CDR3 is TGTGCCAGCAGTCCCCTAGCGGGGCTCTCCTACGAGCAGTACTTC.

This clonotype came up many times. The chain carries TRBV6-1 and TRBJ2-3; unclear D gene. The CDR3 has 12 amino acids. Looked up from germline, CDR1 is MNHNS and CDR2 is SASEGT. Trimming removed 4 bases from V and 4 bases from J, with 6 bases in between. The CDR3 DNA reads as TGTGCCAGCAGTGTGTACTCAGATACGCAGTATTTT. This encodes CASSVYSDTQYF.

The genes are TRBV10-2 and TRBJ2-7; D is undetermined. Trimming took 3 bases from V and 5 from J, leaving 14 bases between them. CDR1 and CDR2 (germline): WSHSY, SAAADI. This CDR3 spans 14 amino acids. CDR3 nucleotide sequence: TGCGCCAGCAGTGATATGAGGTATCTAAACGAGCAGTACTTC. This codes for CASSDMRYLNEQYF.

This clonotype was seen more than once but under ten times. It may be a read error: a sequence one base away is much more abundant. DNA of the CDR3: TGTGCCATCAGTGAGAGTCGGACAGGGCCTGACCGATATGGCTACACCTTC. Protein sequence: CAISESRTGPDRYGYTF. This chain uses TRBV10-3 with TRBJ1-2; TRBD1 matches 8 bases. J was trimmed by 5 bases and V by 2 bases; bases with no gene match: 13. CDR1 and CDR2 (germline): ENHRY, SYGVKD. This CDR3 spans 17 amino acids.

This clonotype was seen at least ten times. The rearrangement uses TRBV7-8 and TRBJ2-2; D is undetermined. CDR3 length: 13 amino acids. The germline V gene encodes CDR1 SGHVS and CDR2 FQNEAQ. V was clipped by 5 bases and J by 9 bases, with 13 bases between them. In nucleotides, the CDR3 is TGTGCCAGCAGCGTGATTAGTGTCAGGGAGCTGTTTTTT. Translating it yields CASSVISVRELFF. The full variable domain, with the rest looked up from reference TRBV7-8 and TRBJ2-2, is GAGVSQSPRYKVAKRGQDVALRCDPISGHVSLFWYQQALGQGPEFLTYFQNEAQLDKSGLPSDRFFAERPEGSVSTLKIQRTQQEDSAVYLCASSVISVRELFFGEGSRLTVL.

The table lists this clonotype with many counts. This chain joins TRBV2 and TRBJ2-2; no clear D. Germline lookup yields CDR1 SNHLY and CDR2 FYNNEI. Deletions cut 6 bases from V and 1 base from J, with 6 bases between. The CDR3 contains 13 residues. CDR3 in amino acids: CASRWGNTGELFF. In nucleotides, the CDR3 is TGTGCCAGCAGGTGGGGGAACACCGGGGAGCTGTTTTTT. The full variable domain, completed using reference TRBV2 and TRBJ2-2, is EPEVTQTPSHQVTQMGQEVILRCVPISNHLYFYWYRQILGQKVEFLVSFYNNEISEKSEIFDDQFSVERPDGSNFTLKIRSTKLEDSAMYFCASRWGNTGELFFGEGSRLTVL.

This clonotype was counted between two and nine times. The chain joins TRBV28 to TRBJ1-1; TRBD1 matches at 9 bases. The trim removed 6 bases at V and 7 bases at J, leaving 9 bases unmatched. The CDR3 loop spans 14 amino acids. Germline lookup yields CDR1 MDHEN and CDR2 SYDVKM. Here the CDR3 DNA reads TGTGCCAGCAGACGGGACAGGGCTCCCTATGAAGCTTTCTTT. Its translation is CASRRDRAPYEAFF.

This clonotype was recorded many times. The chain joins TRBV5-8 to TRBJ1-4, with D uncertain. In germline, CDR1 is SGHTS, CDR2 YDEGEE. V lost 2 bases and J 8 bases, leaving 16 bases between the germline ends. The CDR3 loop spans 15 amino acids. CDR3 protein: CASSFWGSESEKLFF. The CDR3 nucleotides are TGTGCCAGCAGCTTTTGGGGATCCGAGAGCGAAAAACTGTTTTTT.

This clonotype appeared many times. The V and J genes are TRBV20-1 and TRBJ1-6; 9 positions agree with TRBD1. The V and J ends lost 0 bases and 8 bases, in that order; junction bases with no gene match: 5. The CDR3 contains 15 residues. Germline-derived CDR1 and CDR2 are DFQATT and SNEGSKA (reference sequence). The CDR3 sequence: CSARDGTGTYSPLHF. DNA for the CDR3: TGCAGTGCTAGAGATGGGACAGGGACCTATTCACCCCTCCACTTT.

As to this clonotype: Just one base apart from a much larger clone, this may be a read error. The chain links TRBV29-1 to TRBJ2-1, with D perhaps TRBD1 (6 bases). V was clipped by 7 bases and J by 10 bases, with 14 bases between them. There are 11 residues in the CDR3. Per germline, CDR1 SQVTM and CDR2 ANQGSEA. CDR3 protein: CSGGQNYEQFF. The CDR3 nucleotides read TGCAGCGGAGGACAGAACTACGAGCAGTTCTTC.

There are many counts of this clonotype. This sequence joins TRBV5-6 and TRBJ2-5; 10 nucleotides match TRBD2. Germline CDR1 is SGHDT and CDR2 is YYEEEE. Germline trimming cut 1 base from V and 5 bases from J; bases unmatched to any gene: 8. The CDR3 contains 16 residues. The CDR3 region has the DNA TGTGCCAGCAGCTTGTTAGGACTAGCGGAAATGGAGACCCAGTACTTC. Translating it yields CASSLLGLAEMETQYF.

This clonotype was counted at least ten times. The rearrangement joins TRBV15 to TRBJ2-3; D might be TRBD2 (6 bases). Trimming took 1 base from V and 3 from J, leaving 23 bases between them. Germline CDR1 LNHNV, CDR2 YYDKDF (reference sequence). This CDR3 is 19 amino acids long. The CDR3 DNA is TGTGCCACCAGCAGAGCCAGGCGGGGTCCAGGGTACCATACAGATACGCAGTATTTT. As protein: CATSRARRGPGYHTDTQYF.

This clonotype was seen ten or more times. The chain joins TRBV4-1 to TRBJ2-7; a weak D match, TRBD1 (6 bases). This CDR3 is built from 15 residues. The V end lost 4 bases, the J end lost 1 base, and 14 bases lay between the germline ends. Germline V gene sequence: CDR1 MGHRA, CDR2 YSYEKL. Here the CDR3 reads CASSRAHGQSYEQYF. The CDR3 DNA follows: TGCGCCAGCAGCCGCGCCCATGGACAGTCCTACGAGCAGTACTTC.

This clonotype has only a few counts. This may be a read error: a much more frequent sequence differs by one nucleotide. The chain recombines TRBV27 with TRBJ1-5, with unresolved D. Per the germline V gene, CDR1 is MNHEY and CDR2 is SMNVEV (reference sequence). V was pared by 6 bases and J by 5 bases, with 14 bases between. The CDR3 extends over 14 amino acids. This CDR3 is CASRPPTPDQPQHF. The CDR3 DNA is TGTGCCAGCAGACCTCCAACACCTGATCAGCCCCAGCATTTT.

There are many counts of this clonotype. The gene calls are TRBV11-2 and TRBJ2-5; possible D gene TRBD2, 6 bases. There are 15 residues in the CDR3. From germline, CDR1 is SGHAT and CDR2 FQNNGV. The ends were cut back, 8 bases at V and 5 bases at J, with 21 bases in the middle. CDR3: CASGTGTAFEETQYF. CDR3 sequence (DNA): TGTGCCAGCGGTACCGGGACTGCCTTCGAGGAGACCCAGTACTTC.

This clonotype came up many times. The CDR3 DNA follows: TGTGCCTGGAGTCCACTATCACTAGCGAGATACGAGCAGTACTTC. It codes for CAWSPLSLARYEQYF. This sequence joins TRBV30 and TRBJ2-7; 7 nucleotides agree with TRBD2. Germline assignment: CDR1 GTSNPN and CDR2 SVGIG (reference sequence). Trimming removed 2 bases from V and 4 bases from J; junction bases left unmatched: 11. This CDR3 is built from 15 residues.

At least ten counts were recorded for this clonotype. The CDR3 sequence: CASSLGRGAYEQYF. The CDR3 DNA sequence: TGTGCCAGCAGCTTAGGGCGGGGGGCCTACGAGCAGTACTTC. V gene TRBV7-8 combines with J gene TRBJ2-7; TRBD2 aligns across 8 bases. The junction had 1 base not matched to a gene; V was cut back by 1 base and J by 2 bases. Germline loops: CDR1 SGHVS, CDR2 FQNEAQ. The CDR3 spans 14 residues. Looking up the rest from reference TRBV7-8 and TRBJ2-7 gives the full variable domain: GAGVSQSPRYKVAKRGQDVALRCDPISGHVSLFWYQQALGQGPEFLTYFQNEAQLDKSGLPSDRFFAERPEGSVSTLKIQRTQQEDSAVYLCASSLGRGAYEQYFGPGTRLTVT.

The chain has TRBV19 and TRBJ2-2; no definite D call. V was trimmed by 9 bases and J by 3 bases, leaving 8 bases between them. The CDR3 has 12 amino acids. Looked up from germline, CDR1 is LNHDA and CDR2 is SQIVND (reference sequence). The chain's CDR3 is CASQVDTGELFF. The CDR3 region has the DNA TGTGCCAGCCAGGTCGACACCGGGGAGCTGTTTTTT.

This clonotype was seen repeatedly, ten times or more. CDR3 region: CASSSTRGRVSYGYTF. The CDR3 DNA reads as TGTGCCAGCAGTAGCACCAGGGGCAGGGTTAGCTATGGCTACACCTTC. The chain recombines TRBV6-1 with TRBJ1-2; D may be TRBD1 (6 bases). This CDR3 is 16 amino acids long. The V and J ends lost 5 bases and 4 bases respectively, with 20 bases between them. Germline lookup yields CDR1 MNHNS and CDR2 SASEGT.

The V gene is TRBV20-1, the J gene TRBJ2-2, with TRBD2 matching 11 bases. The length of the CDR3 is 14 residues. The germline gives CDR1 DFQATT, CDR2 SNEGSKA (reference sequence). V was pared by 5 bases and J by 3 bases, with 2 bases of the junction left unmatched. The CDR3 DNA follows: TGCAGTGCTCGTAGCGGGGGGGACACCGGGGAGCTGTTTTTT. This codes for CSARSGGDTGELFF.

This clonotype was seen repeatedly, ten times or more. This chain connects TRBV28 to TRBJ1-4; D unresolved. The V end was cut by 6 bases, the J end by 7 bases, with 15 bases between. In germline, CDR1 is MDHEN, CDR2 SYDVKM. The CDR3 is 14 residues long. CDR3 sequence (DNA): TGTGCCAGCAGCCCCGGGGAGCTGATTGAAAAACTGTTTTTT. Translation gives CASSPGELIEKLFF. Together with reference TRBV28 and TRBJ1-4, the CDR3 gives the full variable domain: DVKVTQSSRYLVKRTGEKVFLECVQDMDHENMFWYRQDPGLGLRLIYFSYDVKMKEKGDIPEGYSVSREKKERFSLILESASTNQTSMYLCASSPGELIEKLFFGSGTQLSVL.

This clonotype was observed at least ten times. The genes are TRBV6-1 and TRBJ1-5; D not certain. The ends were cut back, 6 bases at V and 6 bases at J, with 12 bases in the middle. This CDR3 is built from 13 residues. Germline V CDR1 and CDR2: MNHNS, SASEGT. The CDR3 loop is CASSLHRTQPQHF. As DNA, the CDR3 is TGTGCCAGCAGCCTACATCGGACTCAGCCCCAGCATTTT.

Ten or more counts support this clonotype. The chain uses TRBV14 and TRBJ2-3; no definite D call. Germline CDR1 is SGHDN and CDR2 is FVKESK. CDR3 length: 14 amino acids. The V end was cut by 5 bases, the J end by 2 bases, with 11 bases between. The CDR3 DNA reads as TGTGCCAGCAGCAGTGACGGGTTCACAGATACGCAGTATTTT. As protein: CASSSDGFTDTQYF.

This clonotype was detected ten times or more. The rearrangement uses TRBV6-1 and TRBJ1-6; no definite D call. This CDR3 region has 16 residues. Germline values: CDR1 MNHNS, CDR2 SASEGT. Trimming pared 1 base from V and 0 bases from J, leaving 7 bases between. This chain's CDR3 is CASSEGFSSYNSPLHF. As DNA, the CDR3 is TGTGCCAGCAGTGAAGGGTTCAGCTCCTATAATTCACCCCTCCACTTT.

This clonotype came up a few times. The chain employs TRBV24-1 and TRBJ2-3; D is perhaps TRBD2 (5 bases). Germline V lookup: CDR1 KGHDR, CDR2 SFDVKD. The CDR3 sequence is 17 residues long. The ends were cut back, 7 bases at V and 1 base at J, with 20 bases in the middle. This chain's CDR3 is CATSTSRTVMGTDTQYF. In DNA form, the CDR3 reads TGTGCCACCAGCACCTCCAGGACTGTAATGGGCACAGATACGCAGTATTTT.

This clonotype was detected ten times or more. The rearrangement links TRBV30 to TRBJ2-7; perhaps TRBD2 as D (6 bases). CDR1 is GTSNPN, CDR2 SVGIG, per germline (reference sequence). The V and J ends lost 3 bases and 2 bases respectively, with 11 bases between them. CDR3 size: 13 residues. The CDR3 DNA is TGTGCCTGGAGCGGGAGTGGCGCCTACGAGCAGTACTTC. It is translated as CAWSGSGAYEQYF.